What follows are 24 T cell receptor beta chains derived from one specimen sequenced in a study of post-analysis software for immune sequencing data. No cognate antigen is known for these TCRs. Whole-study findings and limits: Included in a set of several TRBV segments more frequent in patients than controls were TRBV5-6, TRBV5-1 and TRBV20-1.

The TCR beta cDNA libraries carried unique molecular identifiers. One entry per CDR3 protein results from TCRdb running MiXCR on the PCR reads. The top ten hold 10% to 12% of the sample, which has roughly 650,000 distinct CDR3 sequences, 59% seen once. The sequenced sample consisted of blood. These receptors were taken from a girl aged 2-10 years with multiple sclerosis.

This clonotype was found a few times. The chain is built from TRBV27 and TRBJ2-1, with TRBD2 matching 11 bases. The germline V gene encodes CDR1 MNHEY and CDR2 SMNVEV (reference sequence). The CDR3 covers 15 residues. J gave up 4 bases and V 7 bases, and 6 bases lay outside the gene matches. The CDR3 DNA is TGTGCCAGCATTTCCGGGACTAGCGGTTACAATGAGCAGTTCTTC. Encoded protein: CASISGTSGYNEQFF.

As to this clonotype: This may come from a read error, since a much larger clone is one base off. This chain joins TRBV7-9 and TRBJ2-3, with no clear D. There are 13 residues in the CDR3. The germline V and J ends were trimmed by 1 base and 2 bases, with 4 bases remaining between them. Germline CDR1 reads SEHNR; CDR2 reads FQNEAQ (reference sequence). CDR3 residues: CASSLDDTDTQYF. The CDR3 nucleotides read TGTGCCAGCAGCTTAGATGACACAGATACGCAGTATTTT.

This clonotype has more than one count but fewer than ten. V is TRBV5-1 and J is TRBJ2-7, with D possibly being TRBD2 (5 bases). There are 14 residues in the CDR3. The germline V gene encodes CDR1 SGHRS and CDR2 YFSETQ. V was cut by 5 bases and J by 2 bases, with 14 bases left in between. The CDR3 region has the DNA TGCGCCAGCAGTCTCGCAACCGGGACCTACGAGCAGTACTTC. As protein: CASSLATGTYEQYF.

The J gene is TRBJ2-1, the V gene TRBV6-2 or TRBV6-3; TRBD2 agrees at 11 bases. J lost 5 bases, V lost 6 bases, and 6 bases had no gene match. This CDR3 comprises 15 residues. CDR1 is MNHEY, CDR2 SVGEGT, per germline. CDR3 residues: CASRASGRFDNEQFF. DNA of the CDR3: TGTGCCAGCAGAGCTAGCGGGAGGTTCGACAATGAGCAGTTCTTC.

In its sample, this clonotype was seen a few times. This chain links TRBV29-1 with TRBJ2-1; D possibly uses TRBD1 or TRBD2 (6 bases each). This CDR3 comprises 14 residues. V lost 6 bases, J lost 5 bases, and 17 bases lay in between. CDR1 and CDR2 from the germline V gene are SQVTM and ANQGSEA. CDR3: CSVSPGDIHNEQFF. The CDR3 nucleotides read TGCAGCGTGAGCCCGGGGGACATTCACAATGAGCAGTTCTTC.

The chain has TRBV6-1 and TRBJ1-1, with no clear D. Germline V lookup: CDR1 MNHNS, CDR2 SASEGT. The CDR3 contains 16 residues. Trimming took 2 bases from V and 2 from J, leaving 15 bases between them. The CDR3 loop is CASSESITRSNTEAFF. The CDR3 DNA sequence: TGTGCCAGCAGTGAATCTATTACAAGGAGTAACACTGAAGCTTTCTTT.

In its sample, this clonotype was seen once. The chain recombines TRBV12-3 or TRBV12-4 with TRBJ2-1; maybe TRBD1 (6 bases). Trimming took 4 bases from V and 3 from J, leaving 16 bases between them. The CDR3 is 16 amino acids. The CDR3 DNA sequence: TGTGCCAGCAGTTCCCCCGCAGGACAGAACTACAATGAGCAGTTCTTC. It codes for CASSSPAGQNYNEQFF.

The V gene is TRBV12-3 or TRBV12-4, the J gene TRBJ1-5; D unresolved. The CDR3 totals 15 residues. Between the trimmed V and J ends, which lost 6 bases and 3 bases, there was a span of 15 bases. CDR3 residues: CASSKTVTLNQPQHF. The CDR3 DNA sequence: TGTGCCAGCAGCAAGACGGTAACCCTCAATCAGCCCCAGCATTTT.

The genes are TRBV7-2 and TRBJ1-5; no clear D. The CDR3 runs to 12 residues. Germline V gives CDR1 SGHTA, CDR2 FQGNSA. The V end was cut by 5 bases, the J end by 4 bases, with 6 bases between. This CDR3 is CASSPYNQPQHF. CDR3 coding DNA: TGTGCCAGCAGCCCCTATAATCAGCCCCAGCATTTT.

The chain links TRBV20-1 to TRBJ1-2; no definite D call. The length of the CDR3 is 14 residues. Trimming took 7 bases from V and 4 from J, leaving 19 bases between them. The germline CDR1 and CDR2 sequences are DFQATT and SNEGSKA (reference sequence). Here the CDR3 DNA reads TGCAGTGTTCCACACGCAACTTCTTCCTATGGCTACACCTTC. It translates to CSVPHATSSYGYTF.

J is TRBJ2-1 and V is TRBV5-1, with D unresolved. The CDR3 extends over 12 amino acids. CDR1 is SGHRS and CDR2 is YFSETQ in the germline V gene. Trimming removed 4 bases at V and 12 bases at J, with 14 bases between. CDR3 protein: CASSPSGVGQFF. The CDR3 DNA sequence: TGCGCCAGCAGCCCGAGTGGGGTTGGGCAGTTCTTC.

The DNA of the CDR3 is TGTGCCAGCAGCGTCGGGCAGCGACTCTACAATGAGCAGTTCTTC. Its translation is CASSVGQRLYNEQFF. This chain uses TRBV7-3 with TRBJ2-1; D unresolved. Germline CDR1 reads SGHTA; CDR2 reads FQGTGA. This CDR3 contains 15 residues. The V and J ends lost 5 bases and 3 bases respectively, with 14 bases between them. Complete variable domain (other parts from reference TRBV7-3 and TRBJ2-1): GAGVSQTPSNKVTEKGKYVELRCDPISGHTALYWYRQSLGQGPEFLIYFQGTGAADDSGLPNDRFFAVRPEGSVSTLKIQRTERGDSAVYLCASSVGQRLYNEQFFGPGTRLTVL.

The CDR3 is CASSLLGGGSNEQFF. The CDR3 DNA reads TGTGCCAGCAGCTTGTTGGGGGGGGGAAGCAATGAGCAGTTCTTC. The rearrangement uses TRBV7-2 and TRBJ2-1, with 7 bases identical to TRBD2. V was pared by 3 bases and J by 6 bases, with 8 bases of the junction left unmatched. The CDR3 has 15 amino acids. CDR1 SGHTA and CDR2 FQGNSA come from the germline V gene.

DNA of the CDR3: TGCAGCGTTATCGGGACAGGGGCTAACTATGGCTACACCTTC. It yields the protein CSVIGTGANYGYTF. The chain has TRBV29-1 and TRBJ1-2; 10 nucleotides align to TRBD1. V dropped 5 bases and J dropped 0; count of bases not matched to a gene: 3. Germline CDR1 SQVTM, CDR2 ANQGSEA. The CDR3 is 14 residues long. The variable domain in full, with the rest retrieved from reference TRBV29-1 and TRBJ1-2, is SAVISQKPSRDICQRGTSLTIQCQVDSQVTMMFWYRQQPGQSLTLIATANQGSEATYESGFVIDKFPISRPNLTFSTLTVSNMSPEDSSIYLCSVIGTGANYGYTFGSGTRLTVV.

The DNA of the CDR3 is TGCGCCAGCAGCTTGTGGTCTCAGGGGAGAGACACTGAAGCTTTCTTT. This gives the protein CASSLWSQGRDTEAFF. This chain uses TRBV5-1 with TRBJ1-1, with D perhaps matching TRBD1 (6 bases). The CDR3 has 16 residues. V gave up 1 base and J gave up 3 bases, with 16 bases separating them. Germline V gene sequence: CDR1 SGHRS, CDR2 YFSETQ.

V usage is TRBV20-1 and J usage is TRBJ2-3; TRBD2 matches at 10 bases. The V gene's germline CDR1 is DFQATT and CDR2 SNEGSKA (reference sequence). V was clipped by 3 bases and J by 5 bases; unmatched bases: 8. The CDR3 is made up of 15 amino acids. This CDR3 reads CSASFPSGSQDTQYF. The DNA for the CDR3 is TGCAGTGCTAGCTTCCCTAGCGGGAGTCAAGATACGCAGTATTTT.

This clonotype showed up just once. CDR3 region: CASSLLQGVYQETQYF. In DNA form, the CDR3 reads TGTGCCAGCAGCTTATTGCAGGGGGTATACCAAGAGACCCAGTACTTC. The rearrangement uses TRBV7-6 and TRBJ2-5; 7 bases fit TRBD1. Germline loops: CDR1 SGHVS, CDR2 FNYEAQ. This CDR3 region has 16 residues. J lost 0 bases, V lost 2 bases, and 6 bases had no gene match.

In this sample, this clonotype turned up a few times. This chain connects TRBV28 to TRBJ2-5; D not certain. The CDR3 consists of 15 residues. The germline V gene encodes CDR1 MDHEN and CDR2 SYDVKM. V was clipped by 5 bases and J by 0 bases, with 13 bases between them. In nucleotides, the CDR3 is TGTGCCAGCAGTCGGTCGAACGCGTACCAAGAGACCCAGTACTTC. Residues: CASSRSNAYQETQYF.

This clonotype came up a few times. V gene TRBV12-3 or TRBV12-4 combines with J gene TRBJ2-6, with D unresolved. The length of the CDR3 is 15 residues. V was trimmed by 6 bases and J by 0 bases, leaving 9 bases between them. The CDR3 region has the DNA TGTGCCAGCAGCCAACTAAGCTCTGGGGCCAACGTCCTGACTTTC. Amino acid sequence: CASSQLSSGANVLTF.

The chain carries TRBV5-1 and TRBJ2-6; D is unclear. Deletions cut 0 bases from V and 2 bases from J, with 9 bases between. The CDR3 length is 16 residues. From germline, CDR1 is SGHRS and CDR2 YFSETQ. The CDR3 DNA is TGCGCCAGCAGCTTGGCCGTCGTCACTGGGGCCAACGTCCTGACTTTC. Translated, it gives CASSLAVVTGANVLTF.

This clonotype was counted a single time. CDR3 amino acids: CSAGINTEAFF. Written as DNA, the CDR3 is TGCAGCGCTGGGATTAACACTGAAGCTTTCTTT. This chain uses TRBV29-1 with TRBJ1-1; D remains ambiguous. V lost 7 bases to trimming and J lost 2 bases, with 8 bases between them. The CDR3 consists of 11 residues. The germline gives CDR1 SQVTM, CDR2 ANQGSEA.

Only one count was recorded for this clonotype. This chain uses TRBV28 with TRBJ2-7; D unresolved. This CDR3 region has 12 residues. Deletions cut 3 bases from V and 6 bases from J, with 9 bases between. The germline gives CDR1 MDHEN, CDR2 SYDVKM. This chain's CDR3 is CASSFVRREQYF. The CDR3 nucleotides read TGTGCCAGCAGTTTTGTTAGGCGCGAGCAGTACTTC.

The table lists this clonotype with a few counts. The CDR3 loop is CASRPITGTTQYF. Here the CDR3 DNA reads TGTGCCAGCAGACCTATAACAGGGACTACGCAGTATTTT. The chain uses TRBV11-2 and TRBJ2-3, with a possible D match to TRBD1 (6 bases). Germline V gene lookup returns CDR1 SGHAT and CDR2 FQNNGV. The CDR3 runs 13 residues. V was clipped by 6 bases and J by 8 bases, with 15 bases between them.

The chain is built from TRBV5-1 and TRBJ2-1; TRBD1 matches 9 bases. The CDR3 runs to 15 residues. The ends lost 6 bases at V and 6 bases at J; junction bases unmatched: 10. Germline V gene sequence: CDR1 SGHRS, CDR2 YFSETQ. CDR3 bases: TGCGCCAGCAAGTTTGGAGGGACAGGGTCCAATGAGCAGTTCTTC. It is translated as CASKFGGTGSNEQFF. Combining the CDR3 with reference TRBV5-1 and TRBJ2-1 gives the whole variable domain KAGVTQTPRYLIKTRGQQVTLSCSPISGHRSVSWYQQTPGQGLQFLFEYFSETQRNKGNFPGRFSGRQFSNSRSEMNVSTLELGDSALYLCASKFGGTGSNEQFFGPGTRLTVL.